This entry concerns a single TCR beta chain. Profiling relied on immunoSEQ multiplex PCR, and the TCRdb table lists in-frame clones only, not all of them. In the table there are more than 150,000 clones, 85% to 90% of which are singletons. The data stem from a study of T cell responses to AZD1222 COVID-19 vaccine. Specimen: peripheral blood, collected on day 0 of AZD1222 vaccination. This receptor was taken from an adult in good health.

CDR3 loop: CASSLQPNTGELFF. The CDR3 nucleotides are TGTGCCAGCAGCCTACAGCCGAACACCGGGGAGCTGTTTTTT. V gene TRBV6-4 combines with J gene TRBJ2-2, with no clear D. V lost 6 bases to trimming and J lost 0 bases, with 8 bases between them. The germline V gene has CDR1 MRHNA and CDR2 SNTAGT. The CDR3 extends over 14 amino acids.